The sample holds many counts of the clone carrying this T cell receptor (beta chain). The antigen is undetermined. This specimen comes from a study of neurological immune-mediated disorders. The study built sorted libraries from 1 million CD4+ or CD8+ T cells. The cDNA came from 5'RACE, which used 10-nucleotide random UMIs. Each CDR3 protein is one row after TCRdb ran MiXCR on the 5' RACE reads. The sample contains fewer than 20,000 distinct CDR3 sequences, around 15% of which appear only once. The study, taken as a whole, reports: Expanded clones shared no identical CDR3 amino acid sequences across subjects, which suggested private TCR-beta repertoires in all groups. HTLV-1-associated myelopathy had the most TCR clonal expansion, and multiple sclerosis had the least, less than healthy controls.

V lost 6 bases, J lost 1 base, and 15 bases lay in between. The CDR3 is 14 residues long. Germline V gives CDR1 DFQATT, CDR2 SNEGSKA (reference sequence). The rearrangement uses TRBV20-1 and TRBJ1-1; D gene uncertain. The TCR sequence derives from an older woman with HTLV-1-associated myelopathy (HAM/TSP). Sequencing used CD4+ T cells from blood. This CDR3 reads CSALLPRGNTEAFF. The DNA of the CDR3 is TGCAGTGCCCTCCTCCCCCGGGGGAACACTGAAGCTTTCTTT.